This is a list of T cell receptor beta chains from one sample in a study of naive and memory T cell subsets. MiXCR was run by TCRdb on the UMI-ligation and nested PCR reads, yielding one entry per CDR3 protein. Of about 120,000 distinct CDR3 sequences detected, just over 35% appear once; the ten largest clones hold 0.75% to 1%. Sequenced sample: central memory CD4+ T cells from blood. The receptor source for this set is a human donor in good health. Each CDR3 is given with its conserved first and last residue. The order of the fields is V gene, J gene, clone size, D gene, CDR3 length, CDR3 DNA, CDR3 protein. A D gene is named only where the DNA matches it firmly. The size entry is marked missing in some rows and otherwise reads once, few, many or a size class.

TRBV28	TRBJ2-3	few	.	18	TGTGCCAGCAGTTTGCTCGGATTGGCCAAGAGATCCACAGATACGCAGTATTTT	CASSLLGLAKRSTDTQYF
TRBV3-1	TRBJ1-3	.	.	15	TGTGCCAGCAGCCAAAACGCAGGGGCTGGAAACACCATATATTTT	CASSQNAGAGNTIYF
TRBV19	TRBJ2-7	.	TRBD1	15	TGTGCCACCAGAGGACAGGGCAGGATCTTTGGAGAGCAGTACTTC	CATRGQGRIFGEQYF
TRBV7-2	TRBJ1-5	.	.	14	TGTGCCAGCAGCTTAGGCAGGGGCAATCAGCCCCAGCATTTT	CASSLGRGNQPQHF
TRBV11-2	TRBJ2-7	few	.	16	TGTGCCAGCAGCTTAAGTCAGGTTGGTGGCTCCTACGAGCAGTACTTC	CASSLSQVGGSYEQYF
TRBV28	TRBJ2-2	.	.	12	TGTGCCAGCAGTTTGTGGGCGTACCCTCTGTTTTTT	CASSLWAYPLFF
TRBV5-1	TRBJ2-2	few	.	14	TGCGCCAGCAGCTTTGGCTACCGCACCGGGGAGCTGTTTTTT	CASSFGYRTGELFF
TRBV28	TRBJ1-1	few	TRBD1	14	TGTGCCAGCAGCTTTGACAGGGTGGTATCTGAAGCTTTCTTT	CASSFDRVVSEAFF
TRBV28	TRBJ1-1	few	.	11	TGTGCCAGCAGTTCAGCCACTGAAGCTTTCTTT	CASSSATEAFF
TRBV19	TRBJ2-1	.	.	15	TGTGCCAGCAAATCCACAAACAGGGCCTACAATGAGCAGTTCTTC	CASKSTNRAYNEQFF
TRBV29-1	TRBJ2-7	.	.	12	TGCAGCGTTACGGTCCAATCCTACGAGCAGTACTTC	CSVTVQSYEQYF
TRBV12-3/TRBV12-4	TRBJ2-7	.	.	12	TGTGCCAGCAGTTCGTTCTCCTACGAGCAGTACTTC	CASSSFSYEQYF
TRBV28	TRBJ2-5	.	.	15	TGTGCCAGCAGTCTCTCGGGCCCGCCCGGGGAGACCCAGTACTTC	CASSLSGPPGETQYF
TRBV6-5	TRBJ2-4	.	.	14	TGTGCCAGCAGTCCCAGTAGAGCCAAAAACATTCAGTACTTC	CASSPSRAKNIQYF
TRBV5-1	TRBJ1-5	.	.	16	TGCGCCAGCAGCCACAGTGTCCTACGAAATAATCAGCCCCAGCATTTT	CASSHSVLRNNQPQHF
TRBV6-2/TRBV6-3	TRBJ1-2	few	.	14	TGTGCCAGCAGGTCCGGGACACCTAACTATGGCTACACCTTC	CASRSGTPNYGYTF
TRBV30	TRBJ2-1	many	TRBD1	13	TGTGCCGGGGGACAGGGAATGATCCATGAGCAGTTCTTC	CAGGQGMIHEQFF
TRBV5-5	TRBJ2-1	.	.	13	TGTGCCAGCAGCTTGAGTACAGACAATGAGCAGTTCTTC	CASSLSTDNEQFF
TRBV5-1	TRBJ2-1	few	TRBD1	16	TGCGCCAGCAGCTCCCCCGGACAGGGTTTTACCAATGAGCAGTTCTTC	CASSSPGQGFTNEQFF
TRBV10-3	TRBJ1-2	few	.	11	TGTGCCACCCGTGGGACCATCGGCTACACCTTC	CATRGTIGYTF
TRBV19	TRBJ2-1	many	.	16	TGTGCCAGTAGTATAGGAAGGCAGGGCCTTTACAATGAGCAGTTCTTC	CASSIGRQGLYNEQFF
TRBV12-3/TRBV12-4	TRBJ1-6	few	.	14	TGTGCCAGCAGAACCGGGACAACTAATTCACCCCTCCACTTT	CASRTGTTNSPLHF